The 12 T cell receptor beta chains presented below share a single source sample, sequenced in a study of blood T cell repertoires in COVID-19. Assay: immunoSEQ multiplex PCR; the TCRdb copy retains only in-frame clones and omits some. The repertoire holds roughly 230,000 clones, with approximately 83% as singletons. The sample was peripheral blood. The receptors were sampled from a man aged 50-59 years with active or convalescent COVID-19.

The CDR3 is CASSPGGVDTQYF. The DNA for the CDR3 is TGTGCCAGCAGCCCCGGGGGGGTGGATACGCAGTATTTT. The genes are TRBV11-2 and TRBJ2-3, with TRBD2 matching 8 bases. Germline assignment: CDR1 SGHAT and CDR2 FQNNGV. The CDR3 consists of 13 residues. V gave up 5 bases and J gave up 6 bases; unmatched junction bases: 4. The whole variable domain, remainder taken from reference TRBV11-2 and TRBJ2-3, is EAGVAQSPRYKIIEKRQSVAFWCNPISGHATLYWYQQILGQGPKLLIQFQNNGVVDDSQLPKDRFSAERLKGVDSTLKIQPAKLEDSAVYLCASSPGGVDTQYFGPGTRLTVL.

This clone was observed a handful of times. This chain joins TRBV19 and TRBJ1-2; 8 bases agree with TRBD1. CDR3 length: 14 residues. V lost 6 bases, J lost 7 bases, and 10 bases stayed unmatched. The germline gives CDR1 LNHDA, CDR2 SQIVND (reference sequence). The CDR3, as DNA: TGTGCCAGTAGCCATGCAGGGGGCGGTTTTGGCTACACCTTC. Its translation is CASSHAGGGFGYTF.

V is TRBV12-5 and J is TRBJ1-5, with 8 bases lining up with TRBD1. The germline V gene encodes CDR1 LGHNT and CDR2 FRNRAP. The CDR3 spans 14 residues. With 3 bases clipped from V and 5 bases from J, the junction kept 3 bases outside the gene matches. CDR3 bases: TGTGCTAGTGGTTTCGACAGGGGTCATCAGCCCCAGCATTTT. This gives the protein CASGFDRGHQPQHF.

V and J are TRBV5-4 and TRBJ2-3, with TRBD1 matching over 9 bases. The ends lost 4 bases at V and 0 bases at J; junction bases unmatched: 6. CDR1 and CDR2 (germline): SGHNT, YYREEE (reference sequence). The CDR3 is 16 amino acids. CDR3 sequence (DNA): TGTGCCAGCAGCCTGAACAGGGGGCAGAGCACAGATACGCAGTATTTT. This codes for CASSLNRGQSTDTQYF.

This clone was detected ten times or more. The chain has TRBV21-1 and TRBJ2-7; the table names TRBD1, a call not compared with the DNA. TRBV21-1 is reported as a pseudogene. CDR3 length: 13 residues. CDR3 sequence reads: CASSVGTGREQYF. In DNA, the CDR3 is TGTGCCAGCAGCGTCGGGACAGGGCGCGAGCAGTACTTC.

The CDR3 coding sequence is TGTGCCAGCAGTCCGAGGCGGGGACAGTATTGGGAAGCTTTCTTT. Residues: CASSPRRGQYWEAFF. The V gene is TRBV7-2, the J gene TRBJ1-1; TRBD1 matches at 7 bases. After removal of 6 bases from V and 8 bases from J, the junction contained 15 bases not matched to a gene. The CDR3 is made up of 15 amino acids. Per germline, CDR1 SGHTA and CDR2 FQGNSA.

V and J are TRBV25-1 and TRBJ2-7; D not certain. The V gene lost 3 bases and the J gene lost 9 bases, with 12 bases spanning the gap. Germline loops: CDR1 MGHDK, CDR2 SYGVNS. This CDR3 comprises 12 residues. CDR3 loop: CASSDLTRVQYF. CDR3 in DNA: TGTGCCAGCAGTGATCTTACTCGGGTGCAGTACTTC.

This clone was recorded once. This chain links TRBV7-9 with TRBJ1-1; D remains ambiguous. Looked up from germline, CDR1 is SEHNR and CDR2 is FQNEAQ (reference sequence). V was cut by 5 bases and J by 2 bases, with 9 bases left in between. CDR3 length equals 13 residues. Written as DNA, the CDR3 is TGTGCCAGCAGCCAGGAAACCAACACTGAAGCTTTCTTT. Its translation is CASSQETNTEAFF.

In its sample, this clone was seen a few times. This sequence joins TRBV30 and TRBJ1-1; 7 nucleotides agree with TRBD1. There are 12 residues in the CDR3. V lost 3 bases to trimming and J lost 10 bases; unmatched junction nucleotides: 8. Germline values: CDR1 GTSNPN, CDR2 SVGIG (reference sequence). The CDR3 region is CAWRHLDRAAFF. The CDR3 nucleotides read TGTGCCTGGAGACACCTCGACAGGGCAGCTTTCTTT.

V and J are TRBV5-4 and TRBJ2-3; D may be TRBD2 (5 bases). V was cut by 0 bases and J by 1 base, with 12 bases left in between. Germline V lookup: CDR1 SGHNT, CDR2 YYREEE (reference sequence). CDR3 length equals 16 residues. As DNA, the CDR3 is TGTGCCAGCAGCTTGGGGCCATCGGAGGGCACAGATACGCAGTATTTT. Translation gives CASSLGPSEGTDTQYF.

CDR3 in amino acids: CASSPSWRVNSYEQYF. The CDR3 nucleotides read TGTGCCAGCAGTCCAAGTTGGAGGGTGAACTCCTACGAGCAGTACTTC. The chain is built from TRBV9 and TRBJ2-7; the D gene is possibly TRBD2 (6 bases). The V gene's germline CDR1 is SGDLS and CDR2 YYNGEE. The CDR3 runs 16 residues. Trimming stripped 5 bases from V and 0 bases from J, with 18 bases between.

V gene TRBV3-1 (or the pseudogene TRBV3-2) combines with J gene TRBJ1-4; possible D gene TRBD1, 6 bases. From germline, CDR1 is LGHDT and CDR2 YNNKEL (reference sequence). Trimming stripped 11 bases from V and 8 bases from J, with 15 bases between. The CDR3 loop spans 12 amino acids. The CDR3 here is CAVSGGREKLFF. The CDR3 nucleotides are TGTGCCGTGAGCGGGGGGCGAGAAAAACTGTTTTTT.